This TCR beta chain was documented in a study of glioma-infiltrating T cells. The CDR3 runs to 16 residues. Trimming cost V 0 bases and J 0 bases, with 9 bases left between them. Germline V gives CDR1 LGHDT, CDR2 YNNKEL (reference sequence). TCR alpha and beta CDR3 regions were amplified from RNA using iRepertoire nested multiplex PCR. TCRdb reprocessed the multiplex PCR reads with MiXCR, giving one entry per CDR3 protein. This sample has approximately 400,000 distinct CDR3 sequences, with roughly two fifths found just once. Notes on this clonotype: This clone may be a read error of a much larger clone one base away.

V usage is TRBV3-1 and J usage is TRBJ2-1; maybe TRBD2 (6 bases). This TCR came from a human donor with low-grade glioma or glioblastoma, undergoing nonglioma brain surgery, or in good health (not recorded which). The sequenced material came from glioma tissue, nonneoplastic brain tissue, or PBMCs (not recorded which). CDR3 in amino acids: CASSQDVLASYNEQFF. As DNA, the CDR3 is TGTGCCAGCAGCCAAGACGTACTAGCCTCCTACAATGAGCAGTTCTTC.